The 4 T cell receptor beta chains reported below all come from one sample, sequenced in a study of T-cell memory formation after mild COVID-19. TCRdb called the 5' RACE reads again in MiXCR, with one record for every CDR3 protein. The repertoire holds about 210,000 distinct CDR3 sequences, with 10% as singletons. The sample comprised PBMCs or a T cell subset sorted from them (not recorded which). The origin of the receptors is a man aged 18 to 29 who had mild COVID-19 (a few samples of this study predate the infection). Cell type and time point are not known.

CDR3 coding DNA: TGTGCCAGCAGCGTAAAGGGCTCCTACAATGAGCAGTTCTTC. It yields the protein CASSVKGSYNEQFF. This chain joins TRBV9 and TRBJ2-1; D is undetermined. The ends were cut back, 1 base at V and 0 bases at J, with 5 bases in the middle. Germline values: CDR1 SGDLS, CDR2 YYNGEE. The length of the CDR3 is 14 residues.

This clonotype showed up just a few times. This chain joins TRBV20-1 and TRBJ2-1, with D uncertain. The length of the CDR3 is 12 residues. Germline assignment: CDR1 DFQATT and CDR2 SNEGSKA (reference sequence). The CDR3 DNA follows: TGCAGGGGGATAGGGCCAGGCAATGAGCAGTTCTTC. Residues: CRGIGPGNEQFF.

CDR3: CASTHGAGYGYTF. The CDR3 DNA is TGTGCCAGCACCCATGGGGCCGGCTATGGCTACACCTTC. The rearrangement uses TRBV12-3 or TRBV12-4 and TRBJ1-2; tentatively, D is TRBD1 (5 bases). The CDR3 consists of 13 residues. V dropped 7 bases and J dropped 4 bases, with 13 bases sitting between them.

This clonotype was seen repeatedly, ten times or more. The chain uses TRBV7-2 and TRBJ1-5; D is ambiguous. CDR3 length: 13 residues. Trimming stripped 1 base from V and 5 bases from J, with 6 bases between. CDR1 and CDR2 from the germline V gene are SGHTA and FQGNSA. CDR3 DNA sequence: TGTGCCAGCAGCTTAGGGATGGATCAGCCCCAGCATTTT. Its translation is CASSLGMDQPQHF. Supplemented by reference TRBV7-2 and TRBJ1-5, the full variable domain reads GAGVSQSPSNKVTEKGKDVELRCDPISGHTALYWYRQSLGQGLEFLIYFQGNSAPDKSGLPSDRFSAERTGGSVSTLTIQRTQQEDSAVYLCASSLGMDQPQHFGDGTRLSIL.